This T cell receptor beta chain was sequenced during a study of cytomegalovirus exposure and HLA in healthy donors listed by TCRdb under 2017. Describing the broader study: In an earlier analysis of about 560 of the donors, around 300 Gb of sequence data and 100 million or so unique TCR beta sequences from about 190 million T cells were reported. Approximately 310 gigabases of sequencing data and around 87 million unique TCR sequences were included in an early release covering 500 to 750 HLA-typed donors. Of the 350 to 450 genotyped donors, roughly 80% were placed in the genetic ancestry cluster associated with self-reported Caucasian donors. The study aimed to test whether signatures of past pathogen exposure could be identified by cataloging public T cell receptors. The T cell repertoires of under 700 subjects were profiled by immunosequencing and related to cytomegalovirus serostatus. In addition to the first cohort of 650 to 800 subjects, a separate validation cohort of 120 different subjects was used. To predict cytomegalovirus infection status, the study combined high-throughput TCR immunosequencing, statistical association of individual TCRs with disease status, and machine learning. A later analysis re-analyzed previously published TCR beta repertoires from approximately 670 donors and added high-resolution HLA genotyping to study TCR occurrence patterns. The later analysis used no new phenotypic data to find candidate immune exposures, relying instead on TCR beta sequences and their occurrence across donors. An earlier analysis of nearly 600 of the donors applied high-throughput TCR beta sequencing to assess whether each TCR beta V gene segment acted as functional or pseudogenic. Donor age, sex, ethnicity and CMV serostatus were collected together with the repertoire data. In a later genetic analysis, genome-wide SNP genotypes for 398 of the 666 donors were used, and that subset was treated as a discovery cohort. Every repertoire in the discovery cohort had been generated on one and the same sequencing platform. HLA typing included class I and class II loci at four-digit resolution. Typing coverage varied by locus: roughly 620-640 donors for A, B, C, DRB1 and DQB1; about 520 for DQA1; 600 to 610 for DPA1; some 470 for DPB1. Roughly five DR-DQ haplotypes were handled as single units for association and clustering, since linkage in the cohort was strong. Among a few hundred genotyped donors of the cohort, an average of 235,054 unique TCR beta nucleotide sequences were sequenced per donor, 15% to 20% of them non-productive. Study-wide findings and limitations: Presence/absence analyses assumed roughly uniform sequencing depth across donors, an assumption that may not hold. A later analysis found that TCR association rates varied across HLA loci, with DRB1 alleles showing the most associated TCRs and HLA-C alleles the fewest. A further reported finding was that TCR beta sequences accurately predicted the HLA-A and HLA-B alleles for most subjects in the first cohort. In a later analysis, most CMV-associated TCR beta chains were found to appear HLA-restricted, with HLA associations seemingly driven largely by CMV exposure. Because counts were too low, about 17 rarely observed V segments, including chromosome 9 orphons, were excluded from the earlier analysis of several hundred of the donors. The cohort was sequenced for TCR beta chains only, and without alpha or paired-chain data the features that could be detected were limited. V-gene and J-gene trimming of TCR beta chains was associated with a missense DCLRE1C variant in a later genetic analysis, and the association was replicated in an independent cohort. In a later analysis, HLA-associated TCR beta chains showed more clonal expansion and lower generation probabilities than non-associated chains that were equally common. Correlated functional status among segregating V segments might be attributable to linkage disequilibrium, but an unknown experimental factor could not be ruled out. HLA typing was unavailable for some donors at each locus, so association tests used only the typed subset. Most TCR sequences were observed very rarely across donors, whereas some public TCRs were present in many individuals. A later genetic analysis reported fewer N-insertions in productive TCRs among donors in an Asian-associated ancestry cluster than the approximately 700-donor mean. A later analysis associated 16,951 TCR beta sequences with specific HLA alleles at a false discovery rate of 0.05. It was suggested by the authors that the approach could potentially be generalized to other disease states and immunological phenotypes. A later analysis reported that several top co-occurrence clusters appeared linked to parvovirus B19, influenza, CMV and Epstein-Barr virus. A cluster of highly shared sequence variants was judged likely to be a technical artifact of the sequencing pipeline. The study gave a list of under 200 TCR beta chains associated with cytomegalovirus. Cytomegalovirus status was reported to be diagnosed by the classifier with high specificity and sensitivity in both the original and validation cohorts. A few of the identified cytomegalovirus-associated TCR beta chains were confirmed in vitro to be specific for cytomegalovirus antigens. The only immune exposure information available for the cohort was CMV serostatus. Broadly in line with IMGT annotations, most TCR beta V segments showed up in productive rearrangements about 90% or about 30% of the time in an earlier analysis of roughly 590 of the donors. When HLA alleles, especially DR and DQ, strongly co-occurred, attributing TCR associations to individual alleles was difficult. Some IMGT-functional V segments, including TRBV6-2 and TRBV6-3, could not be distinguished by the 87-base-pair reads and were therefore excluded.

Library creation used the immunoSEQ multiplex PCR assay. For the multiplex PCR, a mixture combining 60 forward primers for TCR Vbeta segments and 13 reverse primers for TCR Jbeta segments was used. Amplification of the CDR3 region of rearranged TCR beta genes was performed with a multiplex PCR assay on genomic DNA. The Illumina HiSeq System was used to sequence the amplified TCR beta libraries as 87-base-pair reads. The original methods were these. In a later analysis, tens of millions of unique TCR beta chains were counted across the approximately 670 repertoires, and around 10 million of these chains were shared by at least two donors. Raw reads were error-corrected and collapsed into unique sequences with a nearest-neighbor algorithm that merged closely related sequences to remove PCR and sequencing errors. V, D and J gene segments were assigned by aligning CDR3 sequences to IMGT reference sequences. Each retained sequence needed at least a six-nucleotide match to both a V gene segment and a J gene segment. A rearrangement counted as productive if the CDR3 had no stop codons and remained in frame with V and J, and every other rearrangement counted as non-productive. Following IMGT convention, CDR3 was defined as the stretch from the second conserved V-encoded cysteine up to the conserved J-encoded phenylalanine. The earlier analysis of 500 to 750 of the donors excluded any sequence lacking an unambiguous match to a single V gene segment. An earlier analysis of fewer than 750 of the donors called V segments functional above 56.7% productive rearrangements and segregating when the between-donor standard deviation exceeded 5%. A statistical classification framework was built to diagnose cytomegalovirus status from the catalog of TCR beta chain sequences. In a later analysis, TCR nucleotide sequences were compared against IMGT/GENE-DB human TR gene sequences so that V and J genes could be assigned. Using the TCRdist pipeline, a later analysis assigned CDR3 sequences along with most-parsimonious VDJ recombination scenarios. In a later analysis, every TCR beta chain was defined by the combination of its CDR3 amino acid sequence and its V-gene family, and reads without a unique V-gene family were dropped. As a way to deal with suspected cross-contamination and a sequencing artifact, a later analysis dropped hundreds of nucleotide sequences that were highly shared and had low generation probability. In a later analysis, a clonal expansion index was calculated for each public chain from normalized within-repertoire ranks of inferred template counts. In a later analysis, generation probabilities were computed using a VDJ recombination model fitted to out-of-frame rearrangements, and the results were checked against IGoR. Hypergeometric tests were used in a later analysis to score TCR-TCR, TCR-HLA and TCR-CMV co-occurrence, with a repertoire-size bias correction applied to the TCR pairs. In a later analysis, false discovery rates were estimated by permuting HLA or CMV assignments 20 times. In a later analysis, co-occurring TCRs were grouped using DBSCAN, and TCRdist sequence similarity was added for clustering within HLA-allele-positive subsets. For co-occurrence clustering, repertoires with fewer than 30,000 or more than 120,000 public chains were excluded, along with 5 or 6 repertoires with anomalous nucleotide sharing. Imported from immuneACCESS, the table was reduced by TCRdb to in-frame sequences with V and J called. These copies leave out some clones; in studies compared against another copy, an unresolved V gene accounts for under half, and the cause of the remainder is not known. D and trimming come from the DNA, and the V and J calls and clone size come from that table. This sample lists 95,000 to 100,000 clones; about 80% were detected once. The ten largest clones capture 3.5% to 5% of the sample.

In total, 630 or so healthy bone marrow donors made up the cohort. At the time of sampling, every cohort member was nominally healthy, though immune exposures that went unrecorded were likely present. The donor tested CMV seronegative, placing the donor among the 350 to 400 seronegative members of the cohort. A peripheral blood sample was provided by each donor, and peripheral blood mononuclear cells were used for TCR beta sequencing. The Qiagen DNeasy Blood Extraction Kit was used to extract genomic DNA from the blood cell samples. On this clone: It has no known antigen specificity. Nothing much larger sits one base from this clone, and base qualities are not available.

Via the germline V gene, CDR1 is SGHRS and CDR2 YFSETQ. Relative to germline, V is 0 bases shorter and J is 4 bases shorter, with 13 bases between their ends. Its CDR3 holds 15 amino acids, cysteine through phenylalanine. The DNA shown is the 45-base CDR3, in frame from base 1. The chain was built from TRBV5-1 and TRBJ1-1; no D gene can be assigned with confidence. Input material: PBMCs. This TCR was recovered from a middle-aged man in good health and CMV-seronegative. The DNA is TGCGCCAGCAGCTTGGTGGCAGTACCCTCCACTGAAGCTTTCTTT. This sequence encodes CASSLVAVPSTEAFF.